What follows are 9 T cell receptor beta chains derived from one specimen sequenced in a study of identical twins. From the 5' RACE reads, TCRdb called clonotypes with MiXCR, one entry per CDR3 protein. This table holds 200,000 to 250,000 distinct CDR3 sequences, about 13% found once. This sample also appeared in a second study, on yellow fever vaccine responses in identical twins.

The sample consisted of memory (CD45RO+) T cells sorted from blood. Receptors were obtained from a woman between 18 and 29 years old in good health.

In this sample, this clonotype turned up a few times. V and J are TRBV10-3 and TRBJ2-6, with 7 nucleotides matching TRBD2. Trimming at V came to 3 bases and at J to 2 bases, leaving 4 bases not matched to a gene. The V gene's germline CDR1 is ENHRY and CDR2 SYGVKD. The CDR3 loop spans 16 amino acids. The CDR3 here is CAISDEGGPGANVLTF. The CDR3 DNA reads as TGTGCCATCAGTGATGAGGGAGGGCCTGGGGCCAACGTCCTGACTTTC.

This clonotype was recorded at least ten times. This chain uses TRBV4-2 with TRBJ2-5; 12 bases fit TRBD2. J gave up 2 bases and V 3 bases, and 10 bases lay outside the gene matches. Germline CDR1 LGHNA, CDR2 YNFKEQ. The CDR3 length is 18 residues. The DNA for the CDR3 is TGTGCCAGCAGCCAGGAACTAGCGGGGGGCCGAGAGCAAGAGACCCAGTACTTC. Its protein product is CASSQELAGGREQETQYF.

The chain recombines TRBV20-1 with TRBJ2-1; D not resolved. The CDR3 has 12 residues. The ends were cut back, 4 bases at V and 5 bases at J, with 9 bases in the middle. Per germline, CDR1 DFQATT and CDR2 SNEGSKA (reference sequence). The DNA of the CDR3 is TGCAGTGCTACGTTTGTCGACAATGAGCAGTTCTTC. Translated, it gives CSATFVDNEQFF.

The V gene is TRBV7-2, the J gene TRBJ1-5, with 9 bases lining up with TRBD1. The CDR3 runs 15 residues. V lost 5 bases and J lost 1; bases outside the gene matches: 3. From germline, CDR1 is SGHTA and CDR2 FQGNSA. The CDR3, as DNA: TGTGCCAGCAGCCCAGACAGGGGGAGCAATCAGCCCCAGCATTTT. Its protein is CASSPDRGSNQPQHF.

The V gene is TRBV11-2, the J gene TRBJ2-7; D not resolved. CDR1 and CDR2 (germline): SGHAT, FQNNGV. V was cut by 10 bases and J by 0 bases, with 16 bases left in between. The CDR3 contains 14 residues. The CDR3: CATRLSVISYEQYF. CDR3 DNA sequence: TGTGCCACCAGGCTGAGCGTAATCTCCTACGAGCAGTACTTC. The full variable domain, with the rest looked up from reference TRBV11-2 and TRBJ2-7, is EAGVAQSPRYKIIEKRQSVAFWCNPISGHATLYWYQQILGQGPKLLIQFQNNGVVDDSQLPKDRFSAERLKGVDSTLKIQPAKLEDSAVYLCATRLSVISYEQYFGPGTRLTVT.

There are many counts of this clonotype. The rearrangement uses TRBV7-9 and TRBJ2-1; 8 positions agree with TRBD2. Germline CDR1 SEHNR, CDR2 FQNEAQ (reference sequence). This CDR3 region has 16 residues. The J segment lost 5 bases and the V segment lost 1 base, leaving 7 bases of the junction unmatched. The CDR3 region is CASSLGPGLGDNEQFF. CDR3 in DNA: TGTGCCAGCAGCTTAGGACCGGGACTAGGTGACAATGAGCAGTTCTTC. Using reference TRBV7-9 and TRBJ2-1 for the parts outside the CDR3, the full variable domain is DTGVSQNPRHKITKRGQNVTFRCDPISEHNRLYWYRQTLGQGPEFLTYFQNEAQLEKSRLLSDRFSAERPKGSFSTLEIQRTEQGDSAMYLCASSLGPGLGDNEQFFGPGTRLTVL.

The rearrangement joins TRBV20-1 to TRBJ2-5; TRBD1 matches 7 bases. The CDR3 is 13 amino acids. Looked up from germline, CDR1 is DFQATT and CDR2 is SNEGSKA (reference sequence). Losses at the gene ends were 6 bases for V and 3 bases for J; bases not matched to a gene: 7. This chain's CDR3 is CSAETGQKETQYF. CDR3 in DNA: TGCAGTGCAGAGACAGGGCAAAAAGAGACCCAGTACTTC.

A few counts support this clonotype. The chain joins TRBV5-1 to TRBJ2-3; 15 bases match TRBD2. The CDR3 sequence is 17 residues long. CDR1 SGHRS and CDR2 YFSETQ come from the germline V gene. V shed 4 bases, J shed 3 bases, and the junction held 6 bases outside the gene matches. CDR3 residues: CASSRTSGGALTDTQYF. As DNA, the CDR3 is TGCGCCAGCAGCCGGACTAGCGGGGGGGCCTTGACAGATACGCAGTATTTT.

This clonotype turned up a few times. CDR3 amino acids: CASQTRNTGELFF. The CDR3, as DNA: TGTGCCAGCCAGACCAGGAACACCGGGGAGCTGTTTTTT. The genes are TRBV25-1 and TRBJ2-2, with no clear D. The germline V gene has CDR1 MGHDK and CDR2 SYGVNS. V lost 8 bases, J lost 1 base, and 8 bases lay in between. The CDR3 consists of 13 residues.